Given below is one T cell receptor beta chain in context. There is no known antigen for this receptor. One end of the junction fails to match germline, which may point to a read error. The data were obtained in a study of blood T cells in healthy people across ages (dated by TCRdb to the mid-2010s). Study-level background: Template switching captured roughly one uniquely barcoded TCR beta cDNA molecule per two T cells in model experiments. Using deep sequencing normalized with unique cDNA molecular identifiers, the study measured how TCR beta repertoire diversity changes with age. The donors were divided into four age groups: young (average roughly 15 years), middle-aged (approximately 39), aged (about 60) and long-lived (82). To avoid experimental bias, donors of different ages were distributed randomly across sequencing lanes. Two additional independent replicas of 1 million unique cDNA reads from the same blood draw were analyzed for two donors (one aged 18 to 29 and one aged 80 or older).

The CDR3 has 12 amino acids, counting the end cysteine and phenylalanine. Of the read, only the CDR3 DNA is kept; its 36 bases are in frame from base 1. CDR1 MGHRA and CDR2 YSYEKL were looked up in the germline V gene. The full study reports these points: There was a strong correlation between observed TCR beta diversity and the percentage of naive T cells measured by flow cytometry. Observed TCR beta diversity per million T cells fell roughly linearly with age, and a significant reduction was already apparent by age roughly 40. Because donor CMV infection status was unknown, age-related changes in expanded clonotypes were potentially confounded. The long-lived group showed more naive CD4+ T cells, fewer expanded clones and increased TCR diversity than the aged group, suggesting age selection. Estimates of total diversity based on one million sequenced T cells were considered lower bounds and underestimates. Bulk unsorted PBMC profiling prevented conclusive comparison of naive and antigen-experienced compartments.

The library was made by 5' RACE. A second PCR of roughly 6 to 12 cycles was performed with a sample-barcoded 5' primer and a J-beta primer mix. Each TCR beta cDNA molecule received a unique molecular identifier from a template-switch 5' adaptor carrying 12 random nucleotides. Each sample yielded at least 3 million CDR3-containing paired-end reads. All of the RNA was converted into first-strand cDNA using the Mint cDNA synthesis kit, with a TRBC-specific oligonucleotide serving as the primer. All cDNA was treated with uracil-DNA glycosylase and then went through a first 18-cycle PCR with the universal primers M1SS and BC2_uni_R. The paper's data handling went like this. Each sample was normalized by randomly selecting 1 million high-quality reads, each carrying a distinct molecular identifier. Reads with shared molecular identifiers were discarded instead of being binned into consensus sequences. MiTCR, run with a Q25 quality threshold and the strictest error-elimination algorithm, handled CDR3 identification, clonotype clustering and error correction. A nonparametric unseen species model with Euler transformation was used to estimate a lower bound on total TCR beta diversity. The public sequencing data were trimmed at Q25 with fastp and processed into clonotypes with MiXCR by TCRdb, which kept only in-frame beta chains. Records with the same CDR3 protein are collapsed into one entry carrying the most frequent genes and DNA. Clone size and V and J calls follow TCRdb, not the original study. This sample gives fewer than 2 million distinct CDR3 sequences in total; about two fifths of them show up just once. The ten largest clones take up 23% of the sample.

The roughly 39 donors, aged 6 to 90 years, were systemically healthy Caucasian individuals from Russia. Around 9.9 milliliters of peripheral blood were collected from each donor into EDTA-treated Vacutainer tubes. Ficoll-Paque density-gradient centrifugation was used to isolate PBMCs, with at least 6.5 million per sample. Trizol reagent was used to extract total RNA from the PBMCs, yielding at least 5.5 micrograms per sample. For every donor, flow cytometry on a PBMC aliquot measured the percentage of naive CD45RAhigh/CD27high T cells. The sample taken for sequencing was blood. This clonotype was obtained from a human donor in good health. The V gene is TRBV4-1 and the J gene is TRBJ2-1, with the identity of the D gene unclear. The sequenced DNA: TGCGCCAGCAGCTTGTTTGTTGGTGAGCGGTTCTTC. Its protein reads: CASSLFVGERFF.